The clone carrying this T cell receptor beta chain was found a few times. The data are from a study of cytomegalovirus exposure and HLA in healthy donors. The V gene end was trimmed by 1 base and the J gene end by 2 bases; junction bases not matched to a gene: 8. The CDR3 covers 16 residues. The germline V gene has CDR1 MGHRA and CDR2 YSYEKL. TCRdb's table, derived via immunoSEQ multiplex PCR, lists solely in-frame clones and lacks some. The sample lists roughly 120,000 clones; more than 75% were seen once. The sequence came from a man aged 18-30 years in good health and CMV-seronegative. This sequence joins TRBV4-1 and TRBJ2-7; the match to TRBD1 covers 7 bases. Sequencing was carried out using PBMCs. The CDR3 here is CASSQGADRITYEQYF. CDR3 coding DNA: TGCGCCAGCAGCCAAGGGGCGGACAGGATAACCTACGAGCAGTACTTC.